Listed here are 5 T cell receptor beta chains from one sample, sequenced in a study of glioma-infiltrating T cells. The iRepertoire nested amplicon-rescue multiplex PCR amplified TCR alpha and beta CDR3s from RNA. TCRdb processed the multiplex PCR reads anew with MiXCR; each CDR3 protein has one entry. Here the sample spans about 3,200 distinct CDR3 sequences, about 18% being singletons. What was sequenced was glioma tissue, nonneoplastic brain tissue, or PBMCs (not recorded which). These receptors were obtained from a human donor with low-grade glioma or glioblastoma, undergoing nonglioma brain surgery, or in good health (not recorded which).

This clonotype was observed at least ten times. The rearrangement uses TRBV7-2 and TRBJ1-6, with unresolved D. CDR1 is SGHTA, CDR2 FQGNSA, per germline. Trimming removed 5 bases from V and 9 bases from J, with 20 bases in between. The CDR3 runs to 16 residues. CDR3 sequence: CASSPRTDPVGSPLHF. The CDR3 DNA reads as TGTGCCAGCAGCCCCAGGACGGACCCAGTTGGTTCACCCCTCCACTTT.

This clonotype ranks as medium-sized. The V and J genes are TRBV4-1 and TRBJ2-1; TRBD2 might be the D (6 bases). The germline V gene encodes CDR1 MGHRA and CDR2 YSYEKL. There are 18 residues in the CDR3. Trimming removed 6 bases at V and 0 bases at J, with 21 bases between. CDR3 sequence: CASRGTGLLGGSYNEQFF. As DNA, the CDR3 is TGCGCCAGCAGGGGGACTGGACTTTTGGGGGGCTCCTACAATGAGCAGTTCTTC.

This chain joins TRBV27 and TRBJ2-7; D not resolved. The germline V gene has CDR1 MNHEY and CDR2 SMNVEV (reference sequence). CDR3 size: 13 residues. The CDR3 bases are TGTGCCAGAAGTTTATCGATCGGCTACGAGCGGTACGTC. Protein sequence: CARSLSIGYERYV.

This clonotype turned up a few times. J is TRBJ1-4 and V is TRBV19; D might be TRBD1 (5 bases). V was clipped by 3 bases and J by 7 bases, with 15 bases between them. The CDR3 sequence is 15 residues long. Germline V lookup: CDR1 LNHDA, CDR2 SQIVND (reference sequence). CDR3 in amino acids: CASSIQGRYGEKLFF. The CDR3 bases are TGTGCCAGTAGTATCCAGGGAAGGTACGGTGAAAAACTGTTTTTT.

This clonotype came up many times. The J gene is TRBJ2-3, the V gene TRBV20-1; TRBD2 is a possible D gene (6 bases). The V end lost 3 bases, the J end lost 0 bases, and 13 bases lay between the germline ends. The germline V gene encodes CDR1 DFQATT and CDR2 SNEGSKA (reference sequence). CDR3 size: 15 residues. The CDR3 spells CSASLLGTSTDTQYF. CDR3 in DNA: TGCAGTGCTAGCCTTTTAGGGACTAGCACAGATACGCAGTATTTT.